A selection of T cell receptor beta chains follows, all from one sample in a study of T cells expressing NK-cell markers. TCRdb re-called the 5' RACE reads, yielding one record per CDR3 amino acid sequence without DNA. This specimen shows a few hundred thousand distinct CDR3 sequences; the ten leading clones hold roughly 5.5%. The specimen was blood T cells: a sorted CD56 or NKG2C T cell subset, CD4+ or CD8+ T cells, or bulk PBMC T cells (not recorded which). The receptors stem from a man aged 18-70 years in good health. Both conserved end residues are part of each CDR3.

V	J	CDR3
TRBV6-1	TRBJ2-1	CASGERGGKEQFF
TRBV18	TRBJ1-3	CASSIAALPFGNTIYF
TRBV27	TRBJ2-7	CASSFSAGGVGEQYF
TRBV7-9	TRBJ2-2	CASSFVEANTGELFF
TRBV3-1	TRBJ2-3	CASTARVGSPTDTQYF
TRBV7-9	TRBJ1-1	CASSLGGGGTEAFF
TRBV7-9	TRBJ1-4	CASSFGQGELFF
TRBV20-1	TRBJ2-3	CSARLTGTRDTQYF
TRBV27	TRBJ2-1	CATTMAGHVRGEQFF
TRBV7-8	TRBJ2-7	CASSSEGHSIPLEQYF
TRBV29-1	TRBJ1-2	CSVGGQGNYGYTF
TRBV4-2	TRBJ2-6	CASSGTWGGAQRSGANVLTF
TRBV3-1	TRBJ1-6	CASSPGLRTPLHF
TRBV7-3	TRBJ1-1	CASSLTPYGVLGGGRNTEAFF
TRBV12-3/TRBV12-4	TRBJ2-3	CASSRGGLTDTQYF
TRBV6-7	TRBJ1-2	CASSYSGTGGHGYTF
TRBV7-8	TRBJ2-7	CASTRDRDTSYEQYF
TRBV5-1	TRBJ2-3	CASSLASGGASPAVTQYF
TRBV12-3/TRBV12-4	TRBJ1-1	CASSSTGGLNTEAFF
TRBV2	TRBJ1-5	CASSEQALSNQPQHF
TRBV29-1	TRBJ1-2	CSGGADYGYTF
TRBV6-2/TRBV6-3	TRBJ2-7	CASTSPKRGYEQYF
TRBV5-1	TRBJ2-1	CASSSSGQLANEQFF
TRBV5-1	TRBJ2-6	CASSLGGTASSGANVLTF
TRBV6-5	TRBJ2-4	CASSLGQKIAKNIQYF
TRBV20-1	TRBJ1-5	CSARWGVGQPQHF
TRBV12-3/TRBV12-4	TRBJ2-3	CASSLVLAGNGDTQYF
TRBV20-1	TRBJ2-1	CSASKGSGNEQFF
TRBV7-9	TRBJ1-5	CASSSTGGLAAQHF
TRBV5-4	TRBJ2-5	CASSLYRGLQETQYF
TRBV7-6	TRBJ2-7	CATPQRDEQYF
TRBV2	TRBJ1-3	CASRAQGISGNTIYF
TRBV12-3/TRBV12-4	TRBJ2-6	CASSGPGTGGSGANVLTF
TRBV11-2	TRBJ2-7	CATRALSSYEQYF
TRBV28	TRBJ2-7	CASSFPRPPYEQYF
TRBV5-1	TRBJ1-4	CASSLAGQRVEKLFF
TRBV12-3/TRBV12-4	TRBJ2-2	CASAGDRTGELFF
TRBV20-1	TRBJ2-7	CSTRGTTDYEQYF
TRBV5-1	TRBJ2-5	CASSLPLPVGLQETQYF
TRBV20-1	TRBJ2-5	CSAGASGVFETQYF
TRBV7-2	TRBJ2-7	CASSFTSGGATAYEQYF
TRBV20-1	TRBJ1-3	CSARRPGTGGSGNTIYF